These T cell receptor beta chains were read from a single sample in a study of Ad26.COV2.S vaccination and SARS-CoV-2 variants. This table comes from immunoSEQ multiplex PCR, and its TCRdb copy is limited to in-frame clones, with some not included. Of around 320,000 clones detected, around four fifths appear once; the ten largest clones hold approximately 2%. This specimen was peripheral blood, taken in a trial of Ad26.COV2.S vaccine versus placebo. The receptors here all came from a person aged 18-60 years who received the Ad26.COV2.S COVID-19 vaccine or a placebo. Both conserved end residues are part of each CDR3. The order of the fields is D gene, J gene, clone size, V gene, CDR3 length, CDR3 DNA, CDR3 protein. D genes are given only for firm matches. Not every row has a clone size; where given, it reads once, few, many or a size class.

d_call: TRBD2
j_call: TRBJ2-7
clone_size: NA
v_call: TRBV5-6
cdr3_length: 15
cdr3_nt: TGTGCCAGCAGCTTGGGTGGGGGGGACGCCTACGAGCAGTACTTC
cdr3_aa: CASSLGGGDAYEQYF

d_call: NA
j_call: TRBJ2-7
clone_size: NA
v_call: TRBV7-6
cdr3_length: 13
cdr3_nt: TGTGCCAGCAGCTCCGGAACATCCTACGAGCAGTACTTC
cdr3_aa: CASSSGTSYEQYF

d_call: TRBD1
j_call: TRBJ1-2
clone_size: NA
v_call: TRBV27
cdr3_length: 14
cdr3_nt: TGTGCCAGCAGCAGGGACAGGGGGTACTATGGCTACACCTTC
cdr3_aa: CASSRDRGYYGYTF

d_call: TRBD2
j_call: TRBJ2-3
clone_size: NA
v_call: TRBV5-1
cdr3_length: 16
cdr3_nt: TGCGCCAGCAGCCCTGGGACTAGCGGGTACACAGATACGCAGTATTTT
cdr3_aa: CASSPGTSGYTDTQYF

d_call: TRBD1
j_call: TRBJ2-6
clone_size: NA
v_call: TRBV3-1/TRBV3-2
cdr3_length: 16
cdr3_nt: TGTGCCAGCAGCTCCGGGACAGTCTCTGGGGCCAACGTCCTGACTTTC
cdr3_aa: CASSSGTVSGANVLTF

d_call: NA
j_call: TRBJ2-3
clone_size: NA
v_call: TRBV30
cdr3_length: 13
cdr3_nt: TGTGCCTGGAGTGTACGGGGAGCAGATACGCAGTATTTT
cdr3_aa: CAWSVRGADTQYF

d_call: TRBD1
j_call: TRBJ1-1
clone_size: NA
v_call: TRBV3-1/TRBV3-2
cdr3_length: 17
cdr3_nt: TGTGCCAGCAGCCACATTATAGGGACAGGGGCGGTGACTGAAGCTTTCTTT
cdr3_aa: CASSHIIGTGAVTEAFF

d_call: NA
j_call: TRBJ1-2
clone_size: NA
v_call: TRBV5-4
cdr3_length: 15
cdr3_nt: TGTGCCAGCAGCCAGTTCGACAGATCAAACTATGGCTACACCTTC
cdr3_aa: CASSQFDRSNYGYTF

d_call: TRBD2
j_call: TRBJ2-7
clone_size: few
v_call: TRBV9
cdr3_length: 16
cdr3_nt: TGTGCCAGCAGCCGCAACCCTAGCGGGGGAACCTACGAGCAGTACTTC
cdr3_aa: CASSRNPSGGTYEQYF

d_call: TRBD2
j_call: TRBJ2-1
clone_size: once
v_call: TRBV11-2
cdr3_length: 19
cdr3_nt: TGTGCCAGCAGCTCCCCGCTAGCGGGGGGGCCGGGGTCCTACAATGAGCAGTTCTTC
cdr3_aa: CASSSPLAGGPGSYNEQFF

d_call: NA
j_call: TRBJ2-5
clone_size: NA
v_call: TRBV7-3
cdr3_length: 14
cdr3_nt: TGTGCCAGCAGCTTAACGGGGGGCCAAGAGACCCAGTACTTC
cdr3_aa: CASSLTGGQETQYF

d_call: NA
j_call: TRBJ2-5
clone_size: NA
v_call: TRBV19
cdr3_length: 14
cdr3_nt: TGTGCCAGTAGTATAGCGCGGCAGGAAGAGACCCAGTACTTC
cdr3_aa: CASSIARQEETQYF

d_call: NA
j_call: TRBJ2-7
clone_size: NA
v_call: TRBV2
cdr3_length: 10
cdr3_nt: TGTGCCAGCAGGGCTAACGAGCAGTACTTC
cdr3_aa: CASRANEQYF

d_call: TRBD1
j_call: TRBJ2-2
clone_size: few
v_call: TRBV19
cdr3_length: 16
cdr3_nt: TGTGCCAGTAGTTTCGCCGGGACAGGGGGCACCGGGGAGCTGTTTTTT
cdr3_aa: CASSFAGTGGTGELFF

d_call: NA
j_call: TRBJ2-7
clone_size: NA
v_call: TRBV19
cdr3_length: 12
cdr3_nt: TGTGCCAGTAGTGGACAGTCCTACGAGCAGTACTTC
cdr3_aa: CASSGQSYEQYF

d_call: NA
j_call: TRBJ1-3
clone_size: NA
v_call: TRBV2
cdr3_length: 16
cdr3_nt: TGTGCCACTTACATGGTCCGGGGCGCTTTGGGAAACACCATATATTTT
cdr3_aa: CATYMVRGALGNTIYF

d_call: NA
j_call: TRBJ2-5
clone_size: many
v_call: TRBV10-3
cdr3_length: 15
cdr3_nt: TGTGCCATCAAGGCTGGAAGGGGATTCCAAGAGACCCAGTACTTC
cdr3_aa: CAIKAGRGFQETQYF

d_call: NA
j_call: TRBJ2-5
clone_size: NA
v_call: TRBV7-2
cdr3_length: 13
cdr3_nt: TGTGCCAGCCGCGGGGAAGTAGGGGAGACCCAGTACTTC
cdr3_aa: CASRGEVGETQYF

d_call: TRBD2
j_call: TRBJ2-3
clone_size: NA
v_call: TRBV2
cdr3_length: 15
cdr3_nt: TGTGCCAGCATTTCCCAGCGGGGGGGCACAGATACGCAGTATTTT
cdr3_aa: CASISQRGGTDTQYF

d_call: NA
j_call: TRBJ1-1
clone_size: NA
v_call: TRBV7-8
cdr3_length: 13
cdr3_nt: TGTGCCAGCAGCCAGGGCCTTATCACTGAAGCTTTCTTT
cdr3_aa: CASSQGLITEAFF

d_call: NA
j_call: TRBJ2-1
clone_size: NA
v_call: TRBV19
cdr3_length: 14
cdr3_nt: TGTGCCAGTAGTATAGGTCAGGCCTACAATGAGCAGTTCTTC
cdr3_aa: CASSIGQAYNEQFF

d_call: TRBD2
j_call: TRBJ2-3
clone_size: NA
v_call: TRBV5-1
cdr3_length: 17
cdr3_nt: TGCGCCAGCAGCTTCCCGAGCGGGAGCCGTAGCACAGATACGCAGTATTTT
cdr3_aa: CASSFPSGSRSTDTQYF

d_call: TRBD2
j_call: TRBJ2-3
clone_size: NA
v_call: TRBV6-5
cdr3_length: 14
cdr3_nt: TGTGCCAGCAGTTACTCTCTAGCGGGGAGGCCGCAGTATTTT
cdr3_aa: CASSYSLAGRPQYF

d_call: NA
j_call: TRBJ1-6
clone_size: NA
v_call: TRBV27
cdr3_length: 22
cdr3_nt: TGTGCCAGCAGTTTATTTGACGGGCGTAGCTGGACAGAGAACTTCTATAATTCACCCCTCCACTTT
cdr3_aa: CASSLFDGRSWTENFYNSPLHF

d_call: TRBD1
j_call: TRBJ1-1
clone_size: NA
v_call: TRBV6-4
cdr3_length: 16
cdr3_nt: TGTGCCGGTTTTCCACCTCGGACAGGGTGGTACACTGAAGCTTTCTTT
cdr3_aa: CAGFPPRTGWYTEAFF

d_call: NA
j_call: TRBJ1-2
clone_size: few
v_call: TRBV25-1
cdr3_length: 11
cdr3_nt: TGTGCCAGCAGTGGGCTCTATGGCTACACCTTC
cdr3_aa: CASSGLYGYTF

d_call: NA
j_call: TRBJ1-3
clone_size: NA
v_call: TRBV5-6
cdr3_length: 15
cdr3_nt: TGTGCCAGCAGCTTACAACCAGGAGCTGGAAACACCATATATTTT
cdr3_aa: CASSLQPGAGNTIYF

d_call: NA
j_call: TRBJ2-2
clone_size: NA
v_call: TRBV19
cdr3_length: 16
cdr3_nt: TGTGCCAGTAGTATTCGGGGGGCCATAGACACCGGGGAGCTGTTTTTT
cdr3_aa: CASSIRGAIDTGELFF

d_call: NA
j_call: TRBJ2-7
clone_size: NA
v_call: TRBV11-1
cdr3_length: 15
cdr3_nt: TGTGCCAGCAGGGCCCGAGGGGGGAACAACTACGAGCAGTACTTC
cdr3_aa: CASRARGGNNYEQYF

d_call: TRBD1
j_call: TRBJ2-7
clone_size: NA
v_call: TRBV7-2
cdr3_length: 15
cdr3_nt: TGTGCCAGCAGCTTCACCGGGACAGGCTCCTACGAGCAGTACTTC
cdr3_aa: CASSFTGTGSYEQYF

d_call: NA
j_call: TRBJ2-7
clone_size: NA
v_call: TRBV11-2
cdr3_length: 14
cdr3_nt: TGTGCCAGCAGCTTAACTCTTAAGACCTACGAGCAGTACTTC
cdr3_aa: CASSLTLKTYEQYF

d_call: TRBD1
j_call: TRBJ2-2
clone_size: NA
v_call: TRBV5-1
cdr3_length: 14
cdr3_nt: TGCGCCAGCAGCTCGGGACAGATCACCGGGGAGCTGTTTTTT
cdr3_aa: CASSSGQITGELFF

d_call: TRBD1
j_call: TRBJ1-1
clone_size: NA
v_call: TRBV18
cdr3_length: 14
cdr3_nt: TGTGCCAGCTCACAAACACAGGGGTCCACTGAAGCTTTCTTT
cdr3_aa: CASSQTQGSTEAFF

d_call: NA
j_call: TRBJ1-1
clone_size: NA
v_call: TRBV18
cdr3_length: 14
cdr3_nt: TGTGCCAGCTCACCTCAGCAGGGAAACACTGAAGCTTTCTTT
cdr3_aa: CASSPQQGNTEAFF

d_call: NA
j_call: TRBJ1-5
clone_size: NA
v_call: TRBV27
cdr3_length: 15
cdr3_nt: TGTGCCAGCAGCCCAAGGGAGGGCCGCAATCAGCCCCAGCATTTT
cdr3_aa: CASSPREGRNQPQHF

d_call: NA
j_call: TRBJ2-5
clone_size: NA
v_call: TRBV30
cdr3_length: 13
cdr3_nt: TGTGCCTGGAGTGTACGTCTATCAGAGACCCAGTACTTC
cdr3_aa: CAWSVRLSETQYF